Listed here are 30 T cell receptor beta chains from one sample, sequenced in a study of blood T cell repertoires in COVID-19. TCRdb keeps only in-frame clones here, not all; method: immunoSEQ multiplex PCR. The sample has approximately 250,000 clones, approximately 88% seen once. The specimen was PBMCs or T cells enriched from blood (not recorded which). These receptor sequences come from a woman aged 25 to 39 who had recovered from COVID-19.

The gene calls are TRBV7-9 and TRBJ2-2; TRBD2 agrees at 11 bases. Trimming took 3 bases from V and 4 from J; bases not matched to a gene: 7. Per germline, CDR1 SEHNR and CDR2 FQNEAQ (reference sequence). This CDR3 spans 17 amino acids. CDR3 DNA: TGTGCCAGCAGCTTCGGGGCCCTAGCGGGGGGCACCGGGGAGCTGTTTTTT. Amino acids: CASSFGALAGGTGELFF.

The chain employs TRBV20-1 and TRBJ2-5; D gene ambiguous. The CDR3 extends over 15 amino acids. Per germline, CDR1 DFQATT and CDR2 SNEGSKA (reference sequence). The V end lost 3 bases, the J end lost 5 bases, and 19 bases lay between the germline ends. The CDR3 region is CSASVGGTRRETQYF. The CDR3 DNA is TGCAGTGCTAGTGTTGGCGGTACCCGTAGGGAGACCCAGTACTTC.

This chain connects TRBV11-1 to TRBJ2-2; D remains unclear. Germline assignment: CDR1 SGHAT and CDR2 FQDESV (reference sequence). Deletions cut 7 bases from V and 3 bases from J, with 15 bases between. This CDR3 comprises 15 residues. As DNA, the CDR3 is TGTGCCAGCACTGGAGCCGGGTCCCACACCGGGGAGCTGTTTTTT. It yields the protein CASTGAGSHTGELFF.

The chain combines TRBV18 with TRBJ2-7; a possible D gene is TRBD2 (7 bases). The CDR3 has 16 residues. Germline V gene lookup returns CDR1 KGHSH and CDR2 LQKENI. Deletions cut 3 bases from V and 3 bases from J, with 18 bases between. The CDR3 region has the DNA TGTGCCAGCTCACCCTGGGTCGGGGGGCTCATCTACGAGCAGTACTTC. Protein product: CASSPWVGGLIYEQYF.

J is TRBJ2-1 and V is TRBV9; 8 bases align to TRBD2. The CDR3 has 15 amino acids. With 5 bases clipped from V and 2 bases from J, the junction kept 6 bases outside the gene matches. CDR1 and CDR2 from the germline V gene are SGDLS and YYNGEE. The CDR3 is CASSVTSDTYNEQFF. Here the CDR3 DNA reads TGTGCCAGCAGTGTGACTAGCGACACCTACAATGAGCAGTTCTTC.

The J gene is TRBJ2-2, the V gene TRBV6-5, with TRBD1 matching 7 bases. J gave up 3 bases and V 7 bases, and 5 bases lay outside the gene matches. Germline V gene sequence: CDR1 MNHEY, CDR2 SVGAGI. This CDR3 region has 14 residues. CDR3 sequence (DNA): TGTGCCAGCACCCGGGGACAGTACACCGGGGAGCTGTTTTTT. It translates to CASTRGQYTGELFF.

J is TRBJ2-7 and V is TRBV29-1, with TRBD1 matching over 7 bases. The ends lost 3 bases at V and 1 base at J; junction bases unmatched: 6. This CDR3 comprises 14 residues. Germline V gene lookup returns CDR1 SQVTM and CDR2 ANQGSEA. The CDR3 loop reads CSVDDRVDSYEQYF. Written as DNA, the CDR3 is TGCAGCGTTGATGACAGGGTAGATTCCTACGAGCAGTACTTC.

In DNA, the CDR3 is TGTGCCAGCAGCCCCCGGGACAGGGGGCAAGCTTTCTTT. Protein sequence: CASSPRDRGQAFF. This sequence joins TRBV6-5 and TRBJ1-1; 12 nucleotides agree with TRBD1. This CDR3 is built from 13 residues. CDR1 and CDR2 from the germline V gene are MNHEY and SVGAGI. V was pared by 6 bases and J by 9 bases, with 5 bases of the junction left unmatched.

This chain links TRBV6-4 with TRBJ1-2, with D perhaps matching TRBD1 (6 bases). Germline CDR1 is MRHNA and CDR2 is SNTAGT. This CDR3 is built from 14 residues. V was shortened by 3 bases and J by 0 bases, with 8 bases between the two germline ends. The CDR3 nucleotides are TGTGCCAGCAGTGAATGGGGGCCTAACTATGGCTACACCTTC. Protein sequence: CASSEWGPNYGYTF.

The chain combines TRBV28 with TRBJ2-5; 14 positions match TRBD2. Trimming cost V 3 bases and J 3 bases; bases outside gene matches: 9. Germline V gives CDR1 MDHEN, CDR2 SYDVKM. The CDR3 length is 18 residues. The DNA for the CDR3 is TGTGCCAGCAGTTTCCTACTGGGGACTAGCGGGGGAGAAGAGACCCAGTACTTC. Translated, it gives CASSFLLGTSGGEETQYF.

This clone was seen just once. The CDR3 reads CASSLGLGGGTDTQYF. As DNA, the CDR3 is TGTGCCAGCAGCCTAGGATTGGGGGGGGGCACAGATACGCAGTATTTT. The rearrangement uses TRBV7-3 and TRBJ2-3; 7 nucleotides line up with TRBD2. Germline assignment: CDR1 SGHTA and CDR2 FQGTGA. V shed 5 bases and J 1 base; nucleotides not matched to a gene: 9. The CDR3 contains 16 residues.

This clone was seen more than once but under ten times. The V call is TRBV11-3, the J call TRBJ1-2, with D unclear. CDR3 length equals 15 residues. The ends were cut back, 5 bases at V and 2 bases at J, with 15 bases in the middle. CDR1 is SGHNT, CDR2 YENEEA, per germline. The DNA for the CDR3 is TGTGCCAGCAGCGTTGACACGTTCGCCAACTATGGCTACACCTTC. This sequence encodes CASSVDTFANYGYTF.

Points on this clone: The sample carries other DNA sequences with the same CDR3. The chain links TRBV7-3 to TRBJ1-1; D gene unclear. This CDR3 comprises 13 residues. Germline V lookup: CDR1 SGHTA, CDR2 FQGTGA. V was cut by 5 bases and J by 1 base, with 8 bases left in between. The CDR3 DNA reads TGTGCCAGCAGCCCCGGTCAGAACACTGAAGCTTTCTTT. Protein sequence: CASSPGQNTEAFF. The full variable domain, in which reference TRBV7-3 and TRBJ1-1 provide the parts outside the CDR3, is GAGVSQTPSNKVTEKGKYVELRCDPISGHTALYWYRQSLGQGPEFLIYFQGTGAADDSGLPNDRFFAVRPEGSVSTLKIQRTERGDSAVYLCASSPGQNTEAFFGQGTRLTVV.

V and J are TRBV24-1 and TRBJ1-2, with D possibly TRBD1 on 5 matching bases. Germline values: CDR1 KGHDR, CDR2 SFDVKD. V lost 5 bases and J lost 6, with 15 bases in between. The CDR3 loop spans 14 amino acids. This CDR3 reads CATSAAGRAHGYTF. CDR3 DNA: TGTGCCACCAGTGCGGCAGGGAGGGCCCATGGCTACACCTTC.

CDR3 DNA sequence: TGTGCCAGCAGCTTCGGACTAGCGGCTTACACCGGGGAGCTGTTTTTT. As protein: CASSFGLAAYTGELFF. The chain couples TRBV7-9 to TRBJ2-2; 10 nucleotides align to TRBD2. The CDR3 totals 16 residues. The J segment lost 3 bases and the V segment lost 3 bases, leaving 4 bases of the junction unmatched. Germline V gene lookup returns CDR1 SEHNR and CDR2 FQNEAQ (reference sequence).

In DNA, the CDR3 is TGTGCCAGCAGTTACTACAGGGGCCGCGGCACCGGGGAGCTGTTTTTT. It codes for CASSYYRGRGTGELFF. V usage is TRBV28 and J usage is TRBJ2-2; 7 nucleotides align to TRBD1. Germline CDR1 MDHEN, CDR2 SYDVKM. The V segment lost 4 bases and the J segment 4 bases; nucleotides outside the gene matches: 9. CDR3 length: 16 residues.

The chain combines TRBV6-5 with TRBJ2-6; no clear D. The V end lost 8 bases, the J end lost 0 bases, and 11 bases lay between the germline ends. Per germline, CDR1 MNHEY and CDR2 SVGAGI. The CDR3 runs to 15 residues. In DNA form, the CDR3 reads TGTGCCAGCCGGAGTGCAACCTCTGGGGCCAACGTCCTGACTTTC. Its protein product is CASRSATSGANVLTF.

The chain links TRBV5-1 to TRBJ2-3, with D hard to call. Germline assignment: CDR1 SGHRS and CDR2 YFSETQ. V dropped 2 bases and J dropped 4 bases, with 5 bases sitting between them. This CDR3 is 12 amino acids long. The CDR3 loop is CASSLIADTQYF. The CDR3 nucleotides are TGCGCCAGCAGCTTAATCGCAGATACGCAGTATTTT.

J is TRBJ1-3 and V is TRBV7-6, with TRBD1 matching over 10 bases. Germline V gives CDR1 SGHVS, CDR2 FNYEAQ. The V and J ends lost 3 bases and 2 bases, in that order; junction bases with no gene match: 4. The CDR3 covers 16 residues. The CDR3, as DNA: TGTGCCAGCAGCTTCGGACAGGGGGGAACTGGAAACACCATATATTTT. The encoded protein is CASSFGQGGTGNTIYF.

This clone has a handful of counts. The rearrangement uses TRBV30 and TRBJ1-6; TRBD1 is a possible D gene (6 bases). The CDR3 spans 13 residues. CDR1 GTSNPN and CDR2 SVGIG come from the germline V gene (reference sequence). CDR3 sequence reads: CAFDRQANSPLHF. CDR3 bases: TGTGCTTTTGACCGACAGGCTAATTCACCCCTCCACTTT.

V usage is TRBV11-3 and J usage is TRBJ2-2, with 7 bases that match TRBD1. Germline CDR1 is SGHNT and CDR2 is YENEEA. The CDR3 spans 17 residues. The J segment lost 2 bases and the V segment lost 5 bases, leaving 11 bases of the junction unmatched. The CDR3: CASSPTGTAENTGELFF. The CDR3, as DNA: TGTGCCAGCAGCCCCACCGGGACAGCCGAAAACACCGGGGAGCTGTTTTTT.

This chain links TRBV7-2 with TRBJ2-1; D is perhaps TRBD2 (6 bases). Deletions cut 2 bases from V and 3 bases from J, with 20 bases between. This CDR3 is built from 18 residues. Germline V gene data show CDR1 as SGHTA and CDR2 as FQGNSA. CDR3: CASSLNLGAGTLYNEQFF. The CDR3, as DNA: TGTGCCAGCAGCTTAAATCTAGGAGCGGGTACACTCTACAATGAGCAGTTCTTC.

This chain connects TRBV7-8 to TRBJ1-3, with D perhaps matching TRBD1 (6 bases). Germline lookup yields CDR1 SGHVS and CDR2 FQNEAQ. Trimming removed 6 bases at V and 4 bases at J, with 13 bases between. This CDR3 is 14 amino acids long. For the CDR3, the DNA is TGTGCCAGCAGTTCCCAGGGGCACGGAAACACCATATATTTT. It translates to CASSSQGHGNTIYF. Full variable domain (remainder filled in from reference TRBV7-8 and TRBJ1-3): GAGVSQSPRYKVAKRGQDVALRCDPISGHVSLFWYQQALGQGPEFLTYFQNEAQLDKSGLPSDRFFAERPEGSVSTLKIQRTQQEDSAVYLCASSSQGHGNTIYFGEGSWLTVV.

The gene calls are TRBV30 and TRBJ2-3; D remains unclear. The CDR3 covers 13 residues. Germline V gene data show CDR1 as GTSNPN and CDR2 as SVGIG (reference sequence). V dropped 0 bases and J dropped 6 bases, with 10 bases sitting between them. The CDR3 nucleotides are TGTGCCTGGAGTGTAAAATTAAGCGATACGCAGTATTTT. Translating gives CAWSVKLSDTQYF.

V gene TRBV4-3 combines with J gene TRBJ1-2, with 7 bases matching TRBD1. V shed 3 bases and J 1 base; nucleotides not matched to a gene: 20. The CDR3 extends over 20 amino acids. Germline loops: CDR1 LGHNA, CDR2 YSLEER. This chain's CDR3 is CASSQVVIGGQTGINYGYTF. The DNA of the CDR3 is TGCGCCAGCAGCCAGGTCGTCATTGGTGGTCAGACAGGGATTAACTATGGCTACACCTTC.

The genes are TRBV28 and TRBJ1-1; possible D gene TRBD1, 5 bases. V shed 1 base and J shed 0 bases, with 27 bases lying between them. Germline lookup yields CDR1 MDHEN and CDR2 SYDVKM. CDR3 length: 21 residues. CDR3 sequence (DNA): TGTGCCAGCAGTTTATACGGTTTGGGGCAGAGAAAGACAACCCTGAACACTGAAGCTTTCTTT. Translated, it gives CASSLYGLGQRKTTLNTEAFF.

The CDR3 coding sequence is TGTGCCAGCAGCCGGGACAGGGATCACAATGAGCAGTTCTTC. As protein: CASSRDRDHNEQFF. The chain recombines TRBV7-8 with TRBJ2-1; 9 nucleotides match TRBD1. J lost 5 bases, V lost 5 bases, and 4 bases had no gene match. CDR1 is SGHVS and CDR2 is FQNEAQ in the germline V gene. The CDR3 spans 14 residues.

This sequence joins TRBV30 and TRBJ2-5; 10 nucleotides agree with TRBD2. This CDR3 contains 14 residues. V lost 2 bases to trimming and J lost 5 bases; unmatched junction nucleotides: 5. Germline assignment: CDR1 GTSNPN and CDR2 SVGIG (reference sequence). DNA of the CDR3: TGTGCCTGGAGTCCCCTAGCGGGAGTGGAGACCCAGTACTTC. Protein: CAWSPLAGVETQYF.

The genes are TRBV10-1 and TRBJ1-1; D not certain. Germline CDR1 is WNHNN and CDR2 is SYGVQD (reference sequence). V was shortened by 5 bases and J by 4 bases, with 11 bases between the two germline ends. This CDR3 has 13 residues. Here the CDR3 reads CASSRDGVTEAFF. The CDR3 coding sequence is TGCGCCAGCAGTCGGGATGGAGTCACTGAAGCTTTCTTT.

J is TRBJ1-1 and V is TRBV6-5; no clear D gene. Trimming shortened V by 6 bases and J by 0 bases, and 11 bases separated the two germline ends. Germline CDR1 MNHEY, CDR2 SVGAGI. CDR3 length equals 14 residues. The DNA of the CDR3 is TGTGCCAGCAGCATGACGAGGGTGAACACTGAAGCTTTCTTT. Protein sequence: CASSMTRVNTEAFF.